This T cell receptor beta chain was captured by sequencing in a study of CD8 T cells in ankylosing spondylitis. Study results and limitations: In ankylosing spondylitis patients, matched synovial fluid reportedly showed significant enrichment of disease-linked clones. A TCR beta motif of under ten highly homologous variants seemed to mark ankylosing spondylitis blood. A number of the motif variants had already been described in reactive arthritis synovial fluid and blood.

Using quantitative 5'-RACE with molecular barcodes, the authors made TCR beta libraries. TCRdb ran MiXCR on the 5' RACE reads and lists one entry per CDR3 protein. This sample yields roughly 160,000 distinct CDR3 sequences, of which under 14% are seen a single time; roughly 29% belongs to the top ten. Ten or more counts support this clonotype. The target antigen is unknown. Germline V lookup: CDR1 SGHRS, CDR2 YFSETQ. The length of the CDR3 is 16 residues. V shed 0 bases and J shed 0 bases, with 12 bases lying between them. This clonotype was sampled from a male donor with ankylosing spondylitis or in good health (not recorded which). The genes are TRBV5-1 and TRBJ1-1, with D possibly TRBD1 on 5 matching bases. Sequencing was performed on blood, either unsorted or a sorted T cell fraction (not recorded which). In DNA, the CDR3 is TGCGCCAGCAGCTTGGGCCCGGCGACAGTGAACACTGAAGCTTTCTTT. Its translation is CASSLGPATVNTEAFF.